This TCR beta chain was sequenced during a study of beta chain features in type 1 diabetes. The sequenced template was cDNA made from the entire isolated RNA. The method was immunoSEQ multiplex PCR; TCRdb's version includes in-frame clones alone and lacks a portion of them. Altogether nearly 700,000 clones are present, around an eighth being singletons, with the ten largest covering less than 0.025%. Researchers reported sorting CD4+ naive, central memory, regulatory and stem cell-like memory cells via CD45RO/CCR7/CD25/CD127/CD95/CD27. Germline CDR1 and CDR2: LNHDA and SQIVND (reference sequence). The V and J ends lost 6 bases and 3 bases respectively, with 17 bases between them. CDR3 length equals 15 residues. A note on this clone: No antigen is known for it.

Study-level findings and limits: Overrepresentation of cells with high TCR expression could result from cDNA sequencing. Within patients, naive, central memory and Treg TCRB repertoires seemed more similar than within healthy donors. Diminished insertions and augmented deletions at VDJ junctions characterized type 1 diabetes patients. Shortening of TCRB CDR3s, moderate but significant, appeared in all four CD4+ subsets of Type 1 diabetes patients.

This TCR came from a man between 18 and 29 years old with type 1 diabetes. V usage is TRBV19 and J usage is TRBJ1-1, with D possibly matching TRBD1 (5 bases). Sequencing used naive CD4+ T cells from blood. The CDR3 spells CASRFWGDRDTEAFF. Written as DNA, the CDR3 is TGTGCCAGTAGGTTTTGGGGGGACCGAGACACTGAAGCTTTCTTT.